The present TCR beta chain was sequenced within a study of blood T cell repertoires in COVID-19. Study background: Collection of acute and convalescent COVID-19 samples took place in the United States, Italy and Spain.

J was trimmed by 6 bases and V by 6 bases; bases with no gene match: 9. Germline CDR1 and CDR2: MNHEY and SMNVEV (reference sequence). The CDR3 has 14 residues. Source study methods: Reference gene primer amplification gave nucleated cell count estimates. This table comes from immunoSEQ multiplex PCR, and its TCRdb copy is limited to in-frame clones, with some not included. The DNA gave D and trimming, while V, J and clone size come from that table. The sample has under 200,000 clones; 86% are singletons. While infection was still active, Seattle patients were enrolled and then followed longitudinally.

V and J are TRBV27 and TRBJ2-3; 7 bases are a match to TRBD2. What was sequenced was peripheral blood. The clonotype was recovered from a woman in her fifties or sixties with COVID-19, enrolled during active disease. CDR3 amino acids: CASRVAGALDTQYF. The CDR3 DNA sequence: TGTGCCAGCAGAGTGGCGGGAGCCCTGGATACGCAGTATTTT.